The rows below give T cell receptor beta chains drawn from one sample of a study of cytomegalovirus exposure and HLA in healthy donors. Generated by immunoSEQ multiplex PCR, the TCRdb table keeps only in-frame clones and is missing some. The data contain approximately 160,000 clones, approximately 80% of them singletons. The sequenced sample was PBMCs. These TCRs come from a man aged 18-30 years in good health and CMV-seropositive. Each CDR3 is given with its conserved first and last residue. Each record gives: J gene, V gene, CDR3 protein.

TRBJ1-5 TRBV5-8 CASSLGQGAYQPQHF
- TRBV6-5 CASRGTSDHFYEQYF
TRBJ1-5 TRBV5-4 CASSLDASNQPQHF
TRBJ2-3 TRBV10-1 CASSEVDRPTDTQYF
TRBJ1-2 TRBV18 CASSPLGQGEDYTF
TRBJ2-7 TRBV5-6 CASSLAGTSYEQYF
TRBJ2-7 TRBV7-9 CASSPFGQATYEQYF
TRBJ2-1 TRBV27 CASSPQMTSGGVYNEQFF
TRBJ2-7 TRBV5-4 CASSAAGLGYEQYF
TRBJ2-1 TRBV11-2 CASSSTAGGFNEQFF
TRBJ2-3 TRBV5-6 CASSLRDTQYF
TRBJ2-5 TRBV7-2 CASSLTSGRETQYF
TRBJ1-2 TRBV5-1 CASRAGTPTMGGYTF
TRBJ1-2 TRBV6-5 CASSYVLGGGYTF
TRBJ1-4 TRBV7-2 CASSLTGATNEKLFF
TRBJ2-3 TRBV9 CASSVGVGGPKDTQYF
TRBJ2-7 TRBV18 CASSPGGAGVVLLF
TRBJ2-1 TRBV27 CASSPEMDIPEQFF
TRBJ2-3 TRBV15 CATSRGGTSGSTDTQYF
TRBJ2-7 TRBV18 CASSPWGGQYEQYF
TRBJ2-7 TRBV7-9 CASSSGTGGFHEQYF
TRBJ2-1 TRBV27 CAIDIREGNSYNEQFF
TRBJ2-3 TRBV2 CASQAEGLVSDGPLTDTQYF
TRBJ2-7 TRBV6-5 CASSSPSGGASDEQYF
TRBJ2-1 TRBV20-1 CSAGLYNEQFF
TRBJ2-1 TRBV7-8 CASSSTPGLAGKNEQFF
TRBJ2-7 TRBV7-2 CASSLGSPVASYEQYF
TRBJ2-3 TRBV27 CASSLSGDTDTQYF
TRBJ1-1 TRBV5-1 CASSFDYTEAFF
TRBJ2-7 TRBV7-9 CASSFRGKGYEQYF
TRBJ2-1 TRBV29-1 CSVVPPGGNYEQFF
TRBJ2-3 TRBV4-1 CASSQDDNRGPDTQYF
TRBJ2-3 TRBV29-1 CSTLAERGTDTQYF
TRBJ2-3 TRBV5-1 CASSSWTSGSTDTQYF
TRBJ2-1 TRBV5-4 CASSRGKNEQFF
TRBJ1-5 TRBV2 CASSGEPGGNQPQHF
TRBJ2-3 TRBV4-1 CASSQDRYGTGRLEDTQYF
TRBJ1-2 TRBV10-3 CAISDLTQGKHGYTF
TRBJ1-3 TRBV14 CASSHLDGGLGNTIYF
TRBJ2-5 TRBV6-1 CASSVTRFQETQYF
TRBJ1-1 TRBV28 CASSLSRTGDTEAFF
TRBJ2-7 TRBV7-9 CASSPPRSGGYEQYF
TRBJ1-2 TRBV28 CASSSTGSFYGYTF
TRBJ2-7 TRBV5-6 CASSLAGWGAYEQYF
TRBJ2-2 TRBV27 CASSLGLTGELFF